This is a list of T cell receptor beta chains from one sample in a study of T cell responses to AZD1222 COVID-19 vaccine. Assay used: immunoSEQ multiplex PCR; TCRdb lists only in-frame clones, some missing. The table shows some 140,000 clones, with approximately 86% occurring only once. The starting material was peripheral blood, obtained 28 days after the second AZD1222 dose. These receptor sequences come from an adult who received the AZD1222 COVID-19 vaccine. CDR3s include the opening cysteine and the closing phenylalanine or tryptophan.

V: TRBV9; J: TRBJ1-2; CDR3: CASSVGGTNYGYTF
V: TRBV19; J: TRBJ1-2; CDR3: CASSIGAYRDKAF
V: TRBV6-2/TRBV6-3; J: TRBJ1-5; CDR3: CASSYTRFSNQPQHF
V: TRBV5-1; J: TRBJ1-1; CDR3: CASSPGTTNTEAFF
V: TRBV2; J: TRBJ1-6; CDR3: CASRLDSYNSPLHF
V: TRBV7-8; J: TRBJ2-5; CDR3: CASSSRDGGAETQYF
V: TRBV18; J: TRBJ2-5; CDR3: CASSPRNSGYQETQYF
V: TRBV5-4; J: TRBJ1-1; CDR3: CASSSYSRTMNTEAFF
V: TRBV6-1; J: TRBJ1-2; CDR3: CASSEWPGYGYTF
V: TRBV9; J: TRBJ1-1; CDR3: CASSPRGVNTEAFF
V: TRBV6-5; J: TRBJ1-6; CDR3: CATTDSKDSPLHF
V: TRBV19; J: TRBJ2-5; CDR3: CASTPTSGRRETQYF
V: TRBV5-1; J: TRBJ2-1; CDR3: CASSLDRGGSNEQFF
V: TRBV15; J: TRBJ2-3; CDR3: CATSYRGGDTDTQYF
V: TRBV28; J: TRBJ2-1; CDR3: CASTPGGGYNEQFF
V: TRBV18; J: TRBJ1-1; CDR3: CASSPPSGQGSTEAFF
V: TRBV19; J: TRBJ2-1; CDR3: CASSMWDNEQFF
V: TRBV28; J: TRBJ1-5; CDR3: CASSFLMTPQHF
V: TRBV6-5; J: TRBJ1-2; CDR3: CASSPAGGGYTF
V: TRBV28; J: TRBJ1-1; CDR3: CASSESVNTEAFF
V: TRBV6-5; J: TRBJ2-7; CDR3: CASSYSRQYEQYF
V: TRBV5-1; J: TRBJ2-1; CDR3: CASSEQPGQHYNEQFF
V: TRBV5-4; J: TRBJ1-1; CDR3: CASSRPKQGHAEAFF
V: TRBV5-4; J: TRBJ1-3; CDR3: CASSWDRESGNTIYF
V: TRBV28; J: TRBJ2-2; CDR3: CASSSPAGGGPGTGELFF
V: TRBV11-2; J: TRBJ1-4; CDR3: CASSLGTVNEKLFF
V: TRBV9; J: TRBJ2-1; CDR3: CASSVTAGGYNEQFF